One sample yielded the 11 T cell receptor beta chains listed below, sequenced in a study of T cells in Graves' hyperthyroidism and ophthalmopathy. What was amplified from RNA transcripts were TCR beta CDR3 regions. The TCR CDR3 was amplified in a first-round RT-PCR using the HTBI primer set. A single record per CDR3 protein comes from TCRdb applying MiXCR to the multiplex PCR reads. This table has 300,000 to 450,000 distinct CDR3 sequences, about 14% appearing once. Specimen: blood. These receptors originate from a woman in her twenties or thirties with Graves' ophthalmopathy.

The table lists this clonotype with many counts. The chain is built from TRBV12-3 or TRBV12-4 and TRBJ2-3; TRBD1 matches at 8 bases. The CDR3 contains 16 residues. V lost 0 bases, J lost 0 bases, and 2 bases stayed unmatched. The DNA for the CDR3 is TGTGCCAGCAGTTTAGCGGACAGGGCTAGCACAGATACGCAGTATTTT. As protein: CASSLADRASTDTQYF.

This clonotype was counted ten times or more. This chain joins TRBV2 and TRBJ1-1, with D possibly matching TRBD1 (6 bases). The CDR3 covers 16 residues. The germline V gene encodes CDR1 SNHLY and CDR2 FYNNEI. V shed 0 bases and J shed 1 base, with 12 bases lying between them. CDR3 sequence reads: CASSEALGGQNTEAFF. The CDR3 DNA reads TGTGCCAGCAGTGAAGCGTTGGGGGGCCAGAACACTGAAGCTTTCTTT. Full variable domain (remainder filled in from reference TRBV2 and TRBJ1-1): EPEVTQTPSHQVTQMGQEVILRCVPISNHLYFYWYRQILGQKVEFLVSFYNNEISEKSEIFDDQFSVERPDGSNFTLKIRSTKLEDSAMYFCASSEALGGQNTEAFFGQGTRLTVV.

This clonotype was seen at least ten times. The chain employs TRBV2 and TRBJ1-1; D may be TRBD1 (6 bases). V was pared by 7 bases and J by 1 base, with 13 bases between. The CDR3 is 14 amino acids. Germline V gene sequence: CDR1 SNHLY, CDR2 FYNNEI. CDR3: CASTGQSRNTEAFF. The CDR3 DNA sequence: TGTGCCAGCACTGGACAGAGTAGGAACACTGAAGCTTTCTTT. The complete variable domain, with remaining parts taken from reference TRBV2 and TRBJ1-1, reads EPEVTQTPSHQVTQMGQEVILRCVPISNHLYFYWYRQILGQKVEFLVSFYNNEISEKSEIFDDQFSVERPDGSNFTLKIRSTKLEDSAMYFCASTGQSRNTEAFFGQGTRLTVV.

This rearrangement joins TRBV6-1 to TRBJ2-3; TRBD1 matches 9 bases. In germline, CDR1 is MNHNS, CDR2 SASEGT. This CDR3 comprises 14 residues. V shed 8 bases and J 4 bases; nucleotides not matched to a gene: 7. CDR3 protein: CASSGQGFPDTQYF. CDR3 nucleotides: TGTGCCAGCTCGGGACAGGGATTCCCAGATACGCAGTATTTT.

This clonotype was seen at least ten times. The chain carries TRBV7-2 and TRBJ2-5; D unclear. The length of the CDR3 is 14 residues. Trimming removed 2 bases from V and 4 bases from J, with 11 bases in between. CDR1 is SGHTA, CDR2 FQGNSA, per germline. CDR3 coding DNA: TGTGCCAGCAGCTTACAGGTGATGGGAGAGACCCAGTACTTC. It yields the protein CASSLQVMGETQYF.

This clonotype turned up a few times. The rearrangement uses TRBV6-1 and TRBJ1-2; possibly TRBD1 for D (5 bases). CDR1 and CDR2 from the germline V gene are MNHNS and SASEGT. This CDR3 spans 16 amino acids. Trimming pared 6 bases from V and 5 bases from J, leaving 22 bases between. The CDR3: CASRDPNKETEYGYTF. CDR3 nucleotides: TGTGCCAGCAGGGACCCCAATAAAGAGACAGAGTATGGCTACACCTTC.

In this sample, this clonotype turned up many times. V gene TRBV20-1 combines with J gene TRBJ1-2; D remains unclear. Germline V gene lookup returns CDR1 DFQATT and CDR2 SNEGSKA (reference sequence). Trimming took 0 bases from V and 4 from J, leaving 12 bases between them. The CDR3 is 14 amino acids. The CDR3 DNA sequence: TGCAGTGCTAGAGATCGAGGATATTCCTATGGCTACACCTTC. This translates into CSARDRGYSYGYTF.

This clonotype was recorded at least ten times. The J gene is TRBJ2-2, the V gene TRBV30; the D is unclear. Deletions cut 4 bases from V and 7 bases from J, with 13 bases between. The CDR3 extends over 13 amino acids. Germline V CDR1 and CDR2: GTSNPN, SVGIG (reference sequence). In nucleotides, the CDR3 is TGTGCCTGGACATCATACATGGACGGGGAGCTGTTTTTT. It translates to CAWTSYMDGELFF.

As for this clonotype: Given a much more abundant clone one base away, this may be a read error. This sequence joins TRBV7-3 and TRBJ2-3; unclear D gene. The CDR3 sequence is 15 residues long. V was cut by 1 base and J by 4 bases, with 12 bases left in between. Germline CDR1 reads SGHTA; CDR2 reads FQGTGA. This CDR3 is CASSLMVQPPDTQYF. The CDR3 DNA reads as TGTGCCAGCAGCTTAATGGTCCAGCCCCCAGATACGCAGTATTTT.

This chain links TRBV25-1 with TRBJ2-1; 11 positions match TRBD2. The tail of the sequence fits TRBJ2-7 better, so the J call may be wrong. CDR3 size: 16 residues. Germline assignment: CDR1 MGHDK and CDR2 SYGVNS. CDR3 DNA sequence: TGTGCCAGCAGTGAACATCTAGCGGGGGGTTACAATGAGCAGTACTTC. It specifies CASSEHLAGGYNEQYF.

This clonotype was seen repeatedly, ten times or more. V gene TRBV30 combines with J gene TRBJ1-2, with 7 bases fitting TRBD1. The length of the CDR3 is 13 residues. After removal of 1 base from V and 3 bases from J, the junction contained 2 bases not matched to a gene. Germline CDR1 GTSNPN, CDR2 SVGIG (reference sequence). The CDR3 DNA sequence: TGTGCCTGGAGTGAGGACAGGTACTATGGCTACACCTTC. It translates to CAWSEDRYYGYTF.